This T cell receptor beta chain was identified in a study of T and B cells in COVID-19 patients. About the study: Peripheral blood came from COVID-19 patients with active infection or after recovery. Recovered patients mostly had mild to moderate COVID-19 managed as outpatients. Median age was approximately 35 years in the recovered cohort and 67 years in the active-infection cohort.

BIOMED2 TRB-A/B primer pools were used in multiplex TRB PCR. One entry per CDR3 protein, called by TCRdb with MiXCR from the multiplex PCR reads. The sample contains tens of thousands of distinct CDR3 sequences, under 35% of which appear only once. General observations from the study: Patients with COVID-19 reportedly showed strongly skewed T cell receptor beta variable and joining gene usage.

Blood genomic DNA input for TRB amplification was about 220-500 ng. This clonotype was counted between two and nine times. The target antigen is unknown. The sequenced sample consisted of blood. This receptor was identified in a human donor who had recovered from COVID-19.

CDR3 nucleotide sequence: TGTGCCACCTGTTCTTGGGACAGGGGTTACGGGGAGCTGTTTTTT. It encodes CATCSWDRGYGELFF. The V and J genes are TRBV10-3 and TRBJ2-2; TRBD1 matches 10 bases. The CDR3 spans 15 residues. Germline-derived CDR1 and CDR2 are ENHRY and SYGVKD. V dropped 10 bases and J dropped 7; count of bases not matched to a gene: 12.